These 9 T cell receptor beta chains were all obtained from the same sample, sequenced in a study of T cells after yellow fever vaccination. MiXCR was run by TCRdb on the 5' RACE reads, yielding one entry per CDR3 protein. The data hold 300,000 or so distinct CDR3 sequences, with approximately 4.2% observed a single time. Here the sequenced sample was PBMCs, taken 5 days after the yellow fever booster vaccination. These receptors were obtained from a man between 18 and 29 years old who received the YFV17D yellow fever vaccine.

This clonotype was seen a handful of times. V gene TRBV10-1 combines with J gene TRBJ2-1; D gene ambiguous. With 0 bases removed from V and 4 bases from J, the gap between germline ends came to 4 bases. CDR3 size: 13 residues. Per the germline V gene, CDR1 is WNHNN and CDR2 is SYGVQD (reference sequence). The CDR3 reads CASSESGYNEQFF. Here the CDR3 DNA reads TGCGCCAGCAGTGAGTCAGGTTACAATGAGCAGTTCTTC.

This clonotype was counted ten times or more. The V call is TRBV6-5, the J call TRBJ2-5; TRBD1 is a possible D gene (7 bases). The length of the CDR3 is 16 residues. The germline CDR1 and CDR2 sequences are MNHEY and SVGAGI. Trimming took 2 bases from V and 4 from J, leaving 17 bases between them. The CDR3 region is CASSYRWRGLGETQYF. The DNA for the CDR3 is TGTGCCAGCAGTTACCGGTGGAGGGGGCTTGGAGAGACCCAGTACTTC.

This clonotype was observed at least ten times. The chain has TRBV6-6 and TRBJ2-4, with D unresolved. This CDR3 has 15 residues. V was shortened by 6 bases and J by 6 bases, with 18 bases between the two germline ends. The V gene's germline CDR1 is MNHNY and CDR2 SVGAGI (reference sequence). The CDR3 DNA reads as TGTGCCAGCAGCCTCAACTACCCAACTGGAAACATTCAGTACTTC. This encodes CASSLNYPTGNIQYF.

This clonotype was detected a few times. In DNA, the CDR3 is TGCGCCAGCAGCTACAATACAGGGGACCGGGAGACCCAGTACTTC. Amino acid sequence: CASSYNTGDRETQYF. The chain is built from TRBV5-1 and TRBJ2-5; the match to TRBD1 covers 7 bases. The CDR3 is made up of 15 amino acids. V was clipped by 3 bases and J by 5 bases; unmatched bases: 10. Per the germline V gene, CDR1 is SGHRS and CDR2 is YFSETQ. Complete variable domain (other parts from reference TRBV5-1 and TRBJ2-5): KAGVTQTPRYLIKTRGQQVTLSCSPISGHRSVSWYQQTPGQGLQFLFEYFSETQRNKGNFPGRFSGRQFSNSRSEMNVSTLELGDSALYLCASSYNTGDRETQYFGPGTRLLVL.

The chain combines TRBV7-6 with TRBJ2-6; 7 bases match TRBD2. The germline gives CDR1 SGHVS, CDR2 FNYEAQ. There are 17 residues in the CDR3. V was clipped by 5 bases and J by 0 bases; unmatched bases: 7. CDR3 nucleotides: TGTGCCAGCAGCGGAGGGGAGGGCCACTCTGGGGCCAACGTCCTGACTTTC. Its translation: CASSGGEGHSGANVLTF.

This clonotype occurred a few times. The rearrangement uses TRBV28 and TRBJ1-2; 11 nucleotides line up with TRBD1. Germline CDR1 MDHEN, CDR2 SYDVKM. The V gene end was trimmed by 5 bases and the J gene end by 4 bases; junction bases not matched to a gene: 6. The CDR3 contains 15 residues. This chain's CDR3 is CASSAGTGGTYGYTF. The CDR3 coding sequence is TGTGCCAGCAGTGCCGGGACAGGGGGTACCTATGGCTACACCTTC.

This clonotype was observed a handful of times. V usage is TRBV5-1 and J usage is TRBJ2-2; D may correspond to TRBD1 or TRBD2 (5 bases each). The germline V and J ends were trimmed by 1 base and 0 bases, with 10 bases remaining between them. There are 16 residues in the CDR3. CDR1 is SGHRS and CDR2 is YFSETQ in the germline V gene. The CDR3 is CASSLRGAANTGELFF. CDR3 sequence (DNA): TGCGCCAGCAGCTTGCGAGGGGCGGCGAACACCGGGGAGCTGTTTTTT.

The chain couples TRBV10-3 to TRBJ1-2, with D perhaps TRBD1 (5 bases). The CDR3 has 16 residues. The germline gives CDR1 ENHRY, CDR2 SYGVKD. Trimming shortened V by 3 bases and J by 3 bases, and 17 bases separated the two germline ends. The CDR3: CAISDMTGPPDYGYTF. CDR3 bases: TGTGCCATCAGTGATATGACGGGACCCCCAGACTATGGCTACACCTTC.

This rearrangement joins TRBV4-3 to TRBJ1-6; D is possibly TRBD1 (5 bases). CDR3 length: 17 amino acids. The germline CDR1 and CDR2 sequences are LGHNA and YSLEER. The V end was cut by 1 base, the J end by 10 bases, with 20 bases between. The CDR3 region is CASSQVPRLGVLSPLHF. CDR3 in DNA: TGCGCCAGCAGCCAAGTTCCCCGCTTGGGGGTATTGTCACCCCTCCACTTT.